This TCR beta chain was found in a study of CD8 T cells in Susac syndrome (dated by TCRdb to about 2019). As for the study more broadly: The study used repertoire sequencing to test whether antigen drove CD8+ T cell activation and differentiation in Susac syndrome. CD8+ T cell repertoire clonality was compared between over 9 healthy donors, approximately 14 Susac syndrome patients and fewer than 19 multiple sclerosis patients. Points the paper makes about the study in general: The number of individuals in the TCR sequencing and HLA analysis was acknowledged as relatively small.

RNA was extracted with the RNeasy kit and about 0.5 to 1 ug was reverse transcribed using random hexamers. The immunoSEQ multiplex PCR assay, which covers 54 Vbeta and 13 Jbeta segments, was used to amplify TCR beta CDR3 regions. To correct PCR amplification bias, a synthetic template baseline was used for both primer optimization and computational correction. As for the authors' bioinformatics: Reads were assigned to V, D and J genes according to IMGT and analyzed in immunoSEQ Analyzer, with only productive sequences retained. To calculate clonality, Shannon entropy was normalized by log2 of the number of productive unique sequences and then subtracted from one. For each patient and control, public and private clones were evaluated within the 100 most prevalent clones. Clones were defined as Susac-specific when absent from the healthy and MS cohorts, from about 1,100 published viral clones and from other ImmuneACCESS disease sequences. TCRdb reran the public reads through fastp at Q25 and MiXCR, keeping productive beta chains. Rows are unified per CDR3 protein, each entry keeping the most common DNA and genes. Here the V and J calls rest on TCRdb's processing, not on the authors' analysis. Counted in this sample were around 180,000 distinct CDR3 sequences; 90% to 95% of them appeared once. The ten most abundant clones make up less than 0.2% of the sample.

Including the terminal cysteine and phenylalanine, the CDR3 comprises 14 residues. Only the CDR3 portion is preserved as DNA: 42 bases, with reading frame beginning at the first base. Germline trimming amounts to 6 bases on V and 6 bases on J, with 4 as the count of junction bases outside the gene matches. From the germline V gene (reference sequence), CDR1 is LNHDA and CDR2 is SQIVND. Peripheral blood CD8+ and CD4+ T cells from healthy donors, Susac syndrome patients and multiple sclerosis patients were profiled using high-throughput TCR beta sequencing. The multiple sclerosis controls were treatment-naive patients whose relapsing-remitting disease, either stable or active, fulfilled the revised McDonald criteria. Bulk CD8+ and CD4+ T cells were purified magnetically by negative isolation, whereas CD8+ TEMRA cells were enriched by FACS. Blood was collected in EDTA tubes and processed within 24 hours, with PBMCs isolated through density gradient centrifugation. PBMCs intended for TCR sequencing were cryopreserved in liquid nitrogen and were subsequently thawed in a 37 degrees C water bath. The sorted or isolated CD4+, CD8+ and CD8+ TEMRA cells had a purity of 90% or higher.

Note on this clonotype: Its specific antigen is unknown. No clone much larger than this one lies a single base away; base qualities are absent.

Sequencing input: CD8+ T cells from PBMCs. The receptor comes from a human donor with multiple sclerosis. Recombination connected TRBV19 to TRBJ2-2; 10 bases in the junction line up with TRBD2. For the CDR3, the sequence is CASRASGSPGELFF. The DNA sequence follows: TGTGCCAGTAGGGCTAGCGGGAGTCCCGGGGAGCTGTTTTTT.